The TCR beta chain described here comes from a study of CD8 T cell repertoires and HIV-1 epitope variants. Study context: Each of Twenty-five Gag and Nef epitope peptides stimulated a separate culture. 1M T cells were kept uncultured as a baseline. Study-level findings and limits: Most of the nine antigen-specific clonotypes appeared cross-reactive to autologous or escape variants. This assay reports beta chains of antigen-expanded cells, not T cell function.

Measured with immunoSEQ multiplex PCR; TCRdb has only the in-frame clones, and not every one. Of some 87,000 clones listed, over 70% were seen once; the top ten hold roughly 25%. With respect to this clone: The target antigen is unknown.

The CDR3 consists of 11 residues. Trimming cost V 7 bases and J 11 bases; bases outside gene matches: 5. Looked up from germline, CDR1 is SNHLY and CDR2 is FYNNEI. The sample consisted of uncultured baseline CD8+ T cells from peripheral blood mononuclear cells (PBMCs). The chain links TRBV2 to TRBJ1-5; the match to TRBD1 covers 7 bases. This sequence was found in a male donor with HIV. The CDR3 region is CASTQGGAQHF. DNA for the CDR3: TGTGCCAGCACGCAGGGGGGGGCCCAGCATTTT.